One and the same sample provided the 21 T cell receptor beta chains below, sequenced in a study of STAT5B mutations in CD4+ large granular lymphocyte leukemia. Repertoires were generated with immunoSEQ multiplex PCR, while TCRdb's copy carries only in-frame clones and drops some. This table has tens of thousands of clones, around four fifths appearing once. Sequenced sample: CD4+ T cells from blood buffy coats. These receptors all come from a human donor in good health.

This clone was found a few times. The V gene is TRBV6-6, the J gene TRBJ1-1; TRBD1 might be the D (6 bases). Germline V gene lookup returns CDR1 MNHNY and CDR2 SVGAGI (reference sequence). V lost 0 bases, J lost 5 bases, and 13 bases lay in between. This CDR3 comprises 15 residues. The CDR3, as DNA: TGTGCCAGCAGTTACTCTGGGGGGGCGGTTACTGAAGCTTTCTTT. Protein product: CASSYSGGAVTEAFF.

The V gene is TRBV18, the J gene TRBJ1-1; D ambiguous. The V gene's germline CDR1 is KGHSH and CDR2 LQKENI. The CDR3 is 13 amino acids. Deletions cut 4 bases from V and 1 base from J, with 7 bases between. The CDR3 sequence: CASSRIENTEAFF. In DNA, the CDR3 is TGTGCCAGCTCACGGATAGAGAACACTGAAGCTTTCTTT.

This clone was detected once. The chain carries TRBV6-1 and TRBJ2-3; D may be TRBD1 or TRBD2 (5 bases each). The CDR3 totals 14 residues. Germline V gene sequence: CDR1 MNHNS, CDR2 SASEGT. Trimming shortened V by 4 bases and J by 1 base, and 9 bases separated the two germline ends. CDR3 in DNA: TGTGCCAGCAGTGTCGGGGCTGGCACAGATACGCAGTATTTT. Residues: CASSVGAGTDTQYF.

The chain uses TRBV18 and TRBJ2-5; 7 bases match TRBD2. Germline V gene sequence: CDR1 KGHSH, CDR2 LQKENI. After removal of 3 bases from V and 3 bases from J, the junction contained 10 bases not matched to a gene. The CDR3 is 16 amino acids. CDR3 bases: TGTGCCAGCTCACCCAACAACCCCACTAGCGAAGAGACCCAGTACTTC. Its translation: CASSPNNPTSEETQYF.

The chain combines TRBV29-1 with TRBJ2-6; 7 positions match TRBD2. The CDR3 runs 14 residues. Germline assignment: CDR1 SQVTM and CDR2 ANQGSEA. V lost 6 bases to trimming and J lost 0 bases; unmatched junction nucleotides: 2. CDR3 protein: CSVGGNSGANVLTF. DNA for the CDR3: TGCAGCGTGGGGGGGAACTCTGGGGCCAACGTCCTGACTTTC.

The chain couples TRBV6-1 to TRBJ2-7; D call uncertain. The CDR3 has 12 amino acids. Germline CDR1 and CDR2: MNHNS and SASEGT. V was shortened by 2 bases and J by 6 bases, with 8 bases between the two germline ends. For the CDR3, the DNA is TGTGCCAGCAGTGAATCTAAGGGCGAGCAGTACTTC. Amino acid sequence: CASSESKGEQYF.

The chain recombines TRBV7-9 with TRBJ2-7; tentatively, D is TRBD1 (6 bases). Germline CDR1 reads SEHNR; CDR2 reads FQNEAQ (reference sequence). Trimming pared 2 bases from V and 6 bases from J, leaving 20 bases between. The CDR3 is 16 amino acids. CDR3 in amino acids: CASSLYDGTSVVEQYF. The CDR3 DNA reads as TGTGCCAGCAGCTTATACGACGGGACATCGGTTGTCGAGCAGTACTTC.

This clone was recorded once. The J gene is TRBJ2-5, the V gene TRBV27; D might be TRBD1 (6 bases). V dropped 4 bases and J dropped 6 bases, with 18 bases sitting between them. Germline loops: CDR1 MNHEY, CDR2 SMNVEV (reference sequence). CDR3 length: 15 amino acids. Written as DNA, the CDR3 is TGTGCCAGCAGTTATCGGGACACGGGGTTAAAGACCCAGTACTTC. Translating gives CASSYRDTGLKTQYF.

The chain uses TRBV7-8 and TRBJ2-7; possible D gene TRBD2, 7 bases. The germline V gene has CDR1 SGHVS and CDR2 FQNEAQ. The CDR3 spans 18 residues. V dropped 4 bases and J dropped 6 bases, with 28 bases sitting between them. CDR3 bases: TGTGCCAGCAGCTCTCCCACCTGGGGGCGGGAGCGTACCGTCGAGCAGTACTTC. Translating it yields CASSSPTWGRERTVEQYF. Supplemented by reference TRBV7-8 and TRBJ2-7, the full variable domain reads GAGVSQSPRYKVAKRGQDVALRCDPISGHVSLFWYQQALGQGPEFLTYFQNEAQLDKSGLPSDRFFAERPEGSVSTLKIQRTQQEDSAVYLCASSSPTWGRERTVEQYFGPGTRLTVT.

The rearrangement links TRBV27 to TRBJ2-1; a possible D gene is TRBD2 (5 bases). V was cut by 5 bases and J by 3 bases, with 17 bases left in between. The germline gives CDR1 MNHEY, CDR2 SMNVEV (reference sequence). This CDR3 is 16 amino acids long. CDR3 amino acids: CASSPAAAAYYNEQFF. CDR3 coding DNA: TGTGCCAGCAGTCCGGCAGCGGCGGCTTACTACAATGAGCAGTTCTTC.

The CDR3 DNA sequence: TGTGCCAGCAGCCAACCCCGGACAGGGAAATTCGGCATGAACACTGAAGCTTTCTTT. As protein: CASSQPRTGKFGMNTEAFF. The genes are TRBV2 and TRBJ1-1; 8 nucleotides align to TRBD1. Germline V gene sequence: CDR1 SNHLY, CDR2 FYNNEI. J lost 0 bases, V lost 6 bases, and 18 bases had no gene match. The CDR3 contains 19 residues.

V and J are TRBV7-2 and TRBJ2-7, with TRBD2 matching 11 bases. After removal of 1 base from V and 1 base from J, the junction contained 9 bases not matched to a gene. Germline V gene sequence: CDR1 SGHTA, CDR2 FQGNSA. The CDR3 spans 18 residues. The CDR3 protein is CASSLVPGLAGPSYEQYF. In DNA, the CDR3 is TGTGCCAGCAGCTTAGTGCCTGGACTAGCGGGTCCTTCCTACGAGCAGTACTTC.

J is TRBJ2-7 and V is TRBV2, with unresolved D. The V end was cut by 5 bases, the J end by 0 bases, with 2 bases between. This CDR3 has 11 residues. Germline CDR1 SNHLY, CDR2 FYNNEI. In nucleotides, the CDR3 is TGTGCCAGCAGTTACTCCTACGAGCAGTACTTC. It is translated as CASSYSYEQYF. The complete variable domain, with remaining parts taken from reference TRBV2 and TRBJ2-7, reads EPEVTQTPSHQVTQMGQEVILRCVPISNHLYFYWYRQILGQKVEFLVSFYNNEISEKSEIFDDQFSVERPDGSNFTLKIRSTKLEDSAMYFCASSYSYEQYFGPGTRLTVT.

This clone was picked up a small number of times. This chain's CDR3 is CASSLRGGNQPQHF. CDR3 coding DNA: TGTGCCAGCAGTTTACGAGGCGGCAATCAGCCCCAGCATTTT. The chain employs TRBV27 and TRBJ1-5; D not certain. Trimming cost V 2 bases and J 2 bases, with 7 bases left between them. The CDR3 is 14 residues long. CDR1 MNHEY and CDR2 SMNVEV come from the germline V gene (reference sequence).

Only a few counts were recorded for this clone. V and J are TRBV7-3 and TRBJ1-1; D is unclear. Germline lookup yields CDR1 SGHTA and CDR2 FQGTGA. This CDR3 has 13 residues. V lost 6 bases and J lost 2, with 10 bases in between. The CDR3 is CASRYSVNTEAFF. CDR3 coding DNA: TGTGCCAGCAGATATTCGGTTAACACTGAAGCTTTCTTT.

The chain employs TRBV18 and TRBJ2-7; D might be TRBD1 (6 bases). Germline V gene data show CDR1 as KGHSH and CDR2 as LQKENI. V gave up 4 bases and J gave up 6 bases, with 10 bases separating them. The CDR3 sequence is 12 residues long. The CDR3 region has the DNA TGTGCCAGCTCACTAGGACAGAGCGAGCAGTACTTC. It specifies CASSLGQSEQYF.

The chain is built from TRBV4-1 and TRBJ2-3; 9 nucleotides align to TRBD2. The CDR3 contains 17 residues. CDR1 MGHRA and CDR2 YSYEKL come from the germline V gene. After removal of 4 bases from V and 3 bases from J, the junction contained 11 bases not matched to a gene. CDR3 region: CASSPSGGSGGTDTQYF. Here the CDR3 DNA reads TGCGCCAGCAGCCCCTCGGGGGGTAGCGGGGGAACAGATACGCAGTATTTT.

The chain recombines TRBV5-4 with TRBJ2-7, with D possibly TRBD2 on 6 matching bases. The CDR3 sequence is 15 residues long. CDR1 and CDR2 (germline): SGHNT, YYREEE (reference sequence). V was cut by 6 bases and J by 0 bases, with 16 bases left in between. The CDR3 loop is CASTVGRGSSYEQYF. The CDR3, as DNA: TGTGCCAGCACCGTAGGGCGGGGCAGCTCCTACGAGCAGTACTTC. The full variable domain, completed using reference TRBV5-4 and TRBJ2-7, is ETGVTQSPTHLIKTRGQQVTLRCSSQSGHNTVSWYQQALGQGPQFIFQYYREEENGRGNFPPRFSGLQFPNYSSELNVNALELDDSALYLCASTVGRGSSYEQYFGPGTRLTVT.

CDR3 nucleotides: TGTGCCACCAGCTCGGACAGGGGGCTAGGCGAGCAGTACTTC. Residues: CATSSDRGLGEQYF. The rearrangement uses TRBV15 and TRBJ2-7, with TRBD1 matching over 11 bases. In germline, CDR1 is LNHNV, CDR2 YYDKDF (reference sequence). J was trimmed by 6 bases and V by 5 bases; bases with no gene match: 6. The CDR3 extends over 14 amino acids.

The rearrangement joins TRBV7-9 to TRBJ1-1; possibly TRBD1 for D (6 bases). The CDR3 is 14 residues long. The V end was cut by 4 bases, the J end by 4 bases, with 13 bases between. Germline-derived CDR1 and CDR2 are SEHNR and FQNEAQ (reference sequence). CDR3 protein: CASSWGQEGTEAFF. The CDR3 bases are TGTGCCAGCAGCTGGGGACAAGAGGGCACTGAAGCTTTCTTT.

The chain uses TRBV6-1 and TRBJ1-1; perhaps TRBD1 as D (6 bases). Germline V gives CDR1 MNHNS, CDR2 SASEGT. Trimming stripped 6 bases from V and 1 base from J, with 12 bases between. CDR3 length: 14 residues. The CDR3 protein is CASSTLTGNTEAFF. For the CDR3, the DNA is TGTGCCAGCAGCACATTGACAGGGAACACTGAAGCTTTCTTT.